This record covers a single T cell receptor beta chain. The data originate from a study of blood T cell repertoires in COVID-19. Profiled with immunoSEQ multiplex PCR; TCRdb holds only in-frame clones, not every one. Among 250,000 to 300,000 clones listed, roughly 80% were seen once. Germline lookup yields CDR1 MNHNS and CDR2 SASEGT. Between the trimmed V and J ends, which lost 0 bases and 4 bases, there was a span of 15 bases. The CDR3 totals 16 residues. The V and J genes are TRBV6-1 and TRBJ2-5; maybe TRBD1 (6 bases). The TCR originated in a man aged 35-49 years who had been exposed to COVID-19. The sequenced material came from PBMCs or T cells enriched from blood (not recorded which). In DNA, the CDR3 is TGTGCCAGCAGTGAAGCGGTCAGGGGTAAGGGAGAGACCCAGTACTTC. Translation gives CASSEAVRGKGETQYF.